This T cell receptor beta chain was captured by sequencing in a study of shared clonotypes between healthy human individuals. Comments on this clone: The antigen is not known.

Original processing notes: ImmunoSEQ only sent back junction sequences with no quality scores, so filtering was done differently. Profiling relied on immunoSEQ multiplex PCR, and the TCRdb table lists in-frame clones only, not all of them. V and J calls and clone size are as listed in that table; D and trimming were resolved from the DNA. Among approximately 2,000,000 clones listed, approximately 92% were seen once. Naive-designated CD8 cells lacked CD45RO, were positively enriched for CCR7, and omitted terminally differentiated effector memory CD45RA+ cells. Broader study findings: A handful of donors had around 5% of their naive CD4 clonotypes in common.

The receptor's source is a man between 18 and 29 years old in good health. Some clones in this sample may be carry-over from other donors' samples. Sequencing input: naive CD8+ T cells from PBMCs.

CDR3 region: CASSLFGGWQETQYF. The CDR3 DNA follows: TGTGCCAGCAGTTTATTCGGGGGCTGGCAAGAGACCCAGTACTTC. The chain combines TRBV27 with TRBJ2-5; D tentatively reads TRBD1 or TRBD2 (6 bases each). Germline CDR1 and CDR2: MNHEY and SMNVEV (reference sequence). The V end lost 1 base, the J end lost 2 bases, and 11 bases lay between the germline ends. This CDR3 comprises 15 residues.